Below, one TCR beta chain is given with its context. The antigen remains unidentified. TCRB transcripts that were expressed got sequenced, as all of the isolated RNA had been reverse transcribed. Data came from immunoSEQ multiplex PCR; TCRdb stores just in-frame clones and leaves some out. The sample shows 350,000 to 400,000 clones, over 13% of them seen only once. The data belong to a study of beta chain features in type 1 diabetes. Study details: Over all samples combined, around 110 million sorted cells were examined.

Study-level findings and limits: TCRB CDR3s were moderately but significantly shorter in Type 1 diabetes patients in all four CD4+ subsets.

Sampling consisted of one heparinised blood draw per donor, averaging roughly 110 mL. Sorted populations were all over 95% pure. CDR1 SGDLS and CDR2 YYNGEE come from the germline V gene. Deletions cut 4 bases from V and 5 bases from J, with 9 bases between. CDR3 length: 13 residues. Sequenced material: naive CD4+ T cells from blood. The sequence derives from a woman aged 18-29 years in good health. The rearrangement uses TRBV9 and TRBJ2-2; D is possibly TRBD1 (6 bases). CDR3 in DNA: TGTGCCAGCAGCCCACAGGGTACCGGGGAGCTGTTTTTT. Protein: CASSPQGTGELFF.